The clone carrying this T cell receptor (beta chain) turned up a few times. With 2 bases removed from V and 1 base from J, the gap between germline ends came to 16 bases. The CDR3 has 17 residues. These data originate in a study of CD8 T cells in Susac syndrome. When the RNA was reverse transcribed, random hexamers were used with an input of about 0.5 to 1 ug. The amplification used immunoSEQ multiplex PCR on TCR beta CDR3; it spanned 54 Vbeta and 13 Jbeta. A single record per CDR3 protein comes from TCRdb applying MiXCR to the immunoSEQ multiplex PCR reads. The repertoire holds under 85,000 distinct CDR3 sequences, 94% seen once, with approximately 0.9% in the top ten. TCR beta from blood CD8+ and CD4+ T cells was sequenced.

The chain recombines TRBV12-3 or TRBV12-4 with TRBJ2-3; D not certain. The clonotype was recovered from a human donor with Susac syndrome. Sequenced input: CD8+ T cells from PBMCs. As DNA, the CDR3 is TGTGCCAGCAGTTTAAGGCTCGAAGTTGCTGGCACAGATACGCAGTATTTT. It yields the protein CASSLRLEVAGTDTQYF.